These T cell receptor beta chains were read from a single sample in a study of T cell repertoires in cytomegalovirus infection. These receptors lack a known antigen. Using its own MiXCR run on the reads, TCRdb lists one record per CDR3 protein. The sample lists about 310,000 distinct CDR3 sequences; 20% to 25% were seen once. Sequenced here: cultured PBMCs, sampled from culture after CMV antigen stimulation. Receptor source: a human donor in good health (CMV status not recorded). Some clones in this sample may be carry-over from other donors' samples. Each CDR3 is given with its conserved first and last residue. A D gene is named only where the DNA matches it firmly. Size tells how often a clone was seen (once, few, many) or the class of an expanded clone, and some rows leave it out.

-	-	TRBV2	TRBJ2-1	CASRTRGSSFDEQFF	TGTGCCAGCAGGACCCGGGGTAGTTCATTCGATGAGCAGTTCTTC
-	-	TRBV11-3	TRBJ2-5	CASSPGLQTQYF	TGTGCCAGCAGCCCTGGACTGCAGACCCAGTACTTC
-	TRBD2	TRBV6-5	TRBJ2-7	CASSYSPAGGGEQYF	TGTGCCAGCAGTTACTCTCCAGCGGGAGGTGGGGAGCAGTACTTC
-	TRBD1	TRBV20-1	TRBJ1-5	CSARPTGVDQPQHF	TGCAGTGCTAGGCCGACAGGGGTGGATCAGCCCCAGCATTTT
-	-	TRBV12-3/TRBV12-4	TRBJ2-5	CASSFRVRTQYF	TGTGCCAGCAGTTTCAGGGTCCGGACCCAGTACTTC
-	-	TRBV11-2	TRBJ2-5	CASSLLARALYKETQYF	TGTGCCAGCAGCTTGCTGGCTCGGGCCTTATACAAAGAGACCCAGTACTTC
-	-	TRBV4-1	TRBJ2-6	CASSLLLRGAGANVLTF	TGCGCCAGCAGCTTACTACTCCGAGGTGCTGGGGCCAACGTCCTGACTTTC
-	TRBD1	TRBV28	TRBJ2-2	CASSAEDRANTGELFF	TGTGCCAGCAGTGCAGAGGACAGGGCGAACACCGGGGAGCTGTTTTTT
few	-	TRBV18	TRBJ2-5	CASSRSASAGYQETQYF	TGTGCCAGCTCACGATCGGCCTCGGCGGGGTACCAAGAGACCCAGTACTTC
-	TRBD1	TRBV9	TRBJ1-1	CASSRRTGPNTEAFF	TGTGCCAGCAGCCGACGGACAGGGCCCAACACTGAAGCTTTCTTT
-	TRBD2	TRBV10-2	TRBJ2-3	CASSDFGGDTDTQYF	TGCGCCAGCAGTGACTTTGGGGGGGACACAGATACGCAGTATTTT
few	TRBD1	TRBV12-3/TRBV12-4	TRBJ1-2	CASSLGTGDYGYTF	TGTGCCAGCAGTTTGGGGACAGGGGACTATGGCTACACCTTC
many	TRBD1	TRBV6-1	TRBJ1-1	CASEPRDRKNTEAFF	TGTGCCAGCGAGCCCCGGGACAGAAAAAACACTGAAGCTTTCTTT
few	-	TRBV7-9	TRBJ1-1	CASSLGVDPGEPFF	TGTGCCAGCAGCTTAGGGGTGGACCCAGGGGAACCTTTCTTT
-	-	TRBV28	TRBJ2-7	CASSLLNYEQYF	TGTGCCAGCAGTTTGCTGAACTACGAGCAGTACTTC
many	-	TRBV7-2	TRBJ1-3	CASSLDRNTIYF	TGTGCCAGCAGCTTAGACCGAAACACCATATATTTT
-	-	TRBV7-9	TRBJ2-7	CASSYTRGGEQYF	TGTGCCAGCAGCTATACCAGGGGCGGCGAGCAGTACTTC
many	TRBD1	TRBV7-2	TRBJ2-7	CASSLAGTGSLRDHEQYF	TGTGCCAGCAGCTTAGCGGGGACAGGGAGCCTGCGGGACCACGAGCAGTACTTC
few	-	TRBV4-1	TRBJ2-3	CASSQTRAGTSTDTQYF	TGCGCCAGCAGCCAAACCCGAGCGGGCACTAGCACAGATACGCAGTATTTT
few	-	TRBV11-2	TRBJ2-3	CASSLVMGSTRGDTQYF	TGTGCCAGCAGCTTAGTAATGGGCTCCACGCGGGGAGATACGCAGTATTTT
once	TRBD2	TRBV15	TRBJ2-1	CATSGSGPNEQFF	TGTGCCACCAGCGGTAGCGGGCCCAATGAGCAGTTCTTC
-	TRBD2	TRBV20-1	TRBJ2-7	CSARSLAGHPIWGSGNEQYF	TGCAGTGCTAGATCACTAGCGGGGCACCCGATATGGGGTAGCGGCAACGAGCAGTACTTC
-	-	TRBV3-1	TRBJ2-7	CASSQDLRNGQYF	TGTGCCAGCAGCCAAGATCTTAGGAACGGGCAGTACTTC
-	-	TRBV10-3	TRBJ1-2	CAISESEDGYTF	TGTGCCATCAGTGAGTCGGAGGATGGCTACACCTTC
few	TRBD1	TRBV11-3	TRBJ2-4	CASSFRQGVNIQYF	TGTGCCAGCAGCTTCCGACAGGGGGTGAACATTCAGTACTTC
once	-	TRBV18	TRBJ2-1	CASSQQRGEQFF	TGTGCCAGCTCACAACAACGAGGCGAGCAGTTCTTC
many	-	TRBV7-9	TRBJ2-7	CASSLDYYEQYF	TGTGCCAGCAGCTTAGATTACTACGAGCAGTACTTC
many	TRBD2	TRBV7-8	TRBJ2-1	CASSPPGLAGVRYNEQFF	TGTGCCAGCAGCCCACCAGGACTAGCGGGAGTAAGGTACAATGAGCAGTTCTTC
few	TRBD1	TRBV7-8	TRBJ2-6	CASSQLGQGSVLTF	TGTGCCAGCAGCCAACTGGGACAGGGCTCCGTCCTGACTTTC
-	-	TRBV7-2	TRBJ2-3	CASSLVGRRGHTDTQYF	TGTGCCAGCAGCTTAGTCGGGCGGAGGGGGCACACAGATACGCAGTATTTT
few	-	TRBV7-9	TRBJ1-3	CASSLGPQGAGNTIYF	TGTGCCAGCAGCTTAGGCCCCCAGGGTGCTGGAAACACCATATATTTT
once	TRBD2	TRBV6-7	TRBJ2-5	CASTPAGGQETQYF	TGTGCCAGCACCCCTGCGGGGGGCCAAGAGACCCAGTACTTC
-	TRBD2	TRBV5-4	TRBJ2-1	CASSLELAEGLYNEQFF	TGTGCCAGCAGCTTGGAACTAGCGGAAGGCCTCTACAATGAGCAGTTCTTC
few	-	TRBV7-9	TRBJ2-3	CASFSKEGGSLITDTQYF	TGTGCCAGCTTCTCCAAAGAGGGCGGATCACTAATCACAGATACGCAGTATTTT
few	-	TRBV10-3	TRBJ2-6	CAISGESGANVLTF	TGTGCCATCAGTGGGGAGTCTGGGGCCAACGTCCTGACTTTC
few	TRBD2	TRBV7-8	TRBJ2-1	CASSSERAGGWGNNEQFF	TGTGCCAGCAGCTCGGAACGAGCGGGAGGATGGGGGAACAATGAGCAGTTCTTC
many	-	TRBV7-2	TRBJ2-2	CASSLFRGIGPGELFF	TGTGCCAGCAGCTTATTCAGGGGCATCGGGCCCGGGGAGCTGTTTTTT
few	-	TRBV25-1	TRBJ1-3	CASSETPGQGPGNTIYF	TGTGCCAGCAGTGAAACGCCTGGGCAGGGCCCTGGAAACACCATATATTTT
few	-	TRBV6-1	TRBJ2-3	CASSDKSGYTDTQYF	TGTGCCAGCAGTGATAAGAGCGGGTACACAGATACGCAGTATTTT
few	-	TRBV28	TRBJ2-5	CASSLPRGGETQYF	TGTGCCAGCAGTTTACCCAGGGGAGGGGAGACCCAGTACTTC
-	-	TRBV5-1	TRBJ2-7	CASSLGDLRHEQYF	TGCGCCAGCAGCTTGGGGGACCTAAGGCACGAGCAGTACTTC
few	TRBD1	TRBV6-1	TRBJ2-7	CASKSPQTGGEQYF	TGTGCCAGCAAAAGCCCTCAAACAGGGGGCGAGCAGTACTTC
-	-	TRBV12-3/TRBV12-4	TRBJ1-4	CASSFATSLNTNEKLFF	TGTGCCAGCAGTTTCGCTACAAGTCTGAACACTAATGAAAAACTGTTTTTT
-	TRBD1	TRBV29-1	TRBJ2-7	CSATGQAYEQYF	TGCAGCGCAACTGGACAGGCTTACGAGCAGTACTTC
many	-	TRBV6-1	TRBJ2-2	CASVAGSAATGELFF	TGTGCCAGCGTGGCGGGCAGCGCGGCCACCGGGGAGCTGTTTTTT
many	TRBD2	TRBV19	TRBJ2-1	CASRLAGGPVNEQFF	TGTGCCAGTAGACTAGCGGGAGGGCCGGTCAATGAGCAGTTCTTC
-	TRBD2	TRBV10-3	TRBJ2-1	CAIGTSGRAVSTEQFF	TGTGCCATTGGGACTAGCGGGAGGGCCGTCTCGACTGAGCAGTTCTTC
few	-	TRBV6-5	TRBJ1-2	CASSYSGGGYTF	TGTGCCAGCAGTTACTCAGGAGGCGGCTACACCTTC
-	-	TRBV24-1	TRBJ2-1	CATSDAGSGGFYNEQFF	TGTGCCACCAGTGACGCCGGCTCAGGGGGGTTTTACAATGAGCAGTTCTTC
-	TRBD1	TRBV7-3	TRBJ1-4	CASSAGQLNEKLFF	TGTGCCAGCAGCGCGGGACAGCTTAATGAAAAACTGTTTTTT
many	TRBD1	TRBV11-3	TRBJ2-3	CASSKRPGQASADTQYF	TGTGCCAGCAGCAAAAGGCCGGGACAGGCATCGGCAGATACGCAGTATTTT
-	-	TRBV12-3/TRBV12-4	TRBJ2-7	CASQERDLNEQYF	TGTGCCAGCCAAGAACGAGACCTGAACGAGCAGTACTTC
few	-	TRBV20-1	TRBJ1-2	CSALGGANGYTF	TGCAGTGCTTTAGGAGGGGCTAATGGCTACACCTTC
few	TRBD2	TRBV7-2	TRBJ2-3	CASAFLAGGTDTQYF	TGTGCCAGCGCTTTTCTAGCGGGGGGCACAGATACGCAGTATTTT